Listed below are T cell receptor beta chains from one sample, sequenced in a study of shared clonotypes between healthy human individuals. Data came from immunoSEQ multiplex PCR; TCRdb stores just in-frame clones and leaves some out. This repertoire shows some 2 million clones, 90% to 95% found once; its top ten account for roughly 0.13%. The sequencing sample was made of naive CD4+ T cells sorted from blood. The origin of the receptors is a man aged 18 to 35 in good health. Each CDR3 is given with its conserved first and last residue. The D gene is left open where the match is weak. Not every row has a clone size; where given, it reads once, few, many or a size class.

d_gene: .
abundance: .
j_gene: TRBJ2-1
v_gene: TRBV9
CDR3nt: TGTGCCAGCAGCGTGTCGTCCGGCTCCTACAATGAGCAGTTCTTC
CDR3aa: CASSVSSGSYNEQFF

d_gene: .
abundance: once
j_gene: TRBJ2-2
v_gene: TRBV7-2
CDR3nt: TGTGCCAGCAGCTCTGCAGCACTGAACACCGGGGAGCTGTTTTTT
CDR3aa: CASSSAALNTGELFF

d_gene: .
abundance: .
j_gene: TRBJ1-5
v_gene: TRBV5-1
CDR3nt: TGCGCCAGCAGCTTGGAGGGGGTGGATCAGCCCCAGCATTTT
CDR3aa: CASSLEGVDQPQHF

d_gene: .
abundance: .
j_gene: TRBJ2-5
v_gene: TRBV20-1
CDR3nt: TGCAGTGCTAGCTGGTTAGGGACCCAGTACTTC
CDR3aa: CSASWLGTQYF

d_gene: .
abundance: .
j_gene: TRBJ2-1
v_gene: TRBV5-1
CDR3nt: TGCGCCAGCAGCCAGGACAGCTCCTACAATGAGCAGTTCTTC
CDR3aa: CASSQDSSYNEQFF

d_gene: TRBD1
abundance: .
j_gene: TRBJ1-5
v_gene: TRBV2
CDR3nt: TGTGCCAGCAGGGGGACAGGCAATAGCAATCAGCCCCAGCATTTT
CDR3aa: CASRGTGNSNQPQHF

d_gene: .
abundance: .
j_gene: TRBJ2-7
v_gene: TRBV6-1
CDR3nt: TGTGCCAGCAGCCCCCTAGCGCACAGCTCCTACGAGCAGTACTTC
CDR3aa: CASSPLAHSSYEQYF

d_gene: .
abundance: .
j_gene: TRBJ1-2
v_gene: TRBV6-1
CDR3nt: TGTGCCAGCAGTGAAGGGGGTACTAACTATGGCTACACCTTC
CDR3aa: CASSEGGTNYGYTF

d_gene: TRBD2
abundance: once
j_gene: TRBJ2-5
v_gene: TRBV5-1
CDR3nt: TGCGCCAGTCGCCTAACTGGAAGTAGCGGGGGCCAAGAGACCCAGTACTTC
CDR3aa: CASRLTGSSGGQETQYF

d_gene: TRBD1
abundance: .
j_gene: TRBJ1-2
v_gene: TRBV5-1
CDR3nt: TGCGCCAGCAGCTTAACCGGGACAGGGCCGTTTCCTAACTATGGCTACACCTTC
CDR3aa: CASSLTGTGPFPNYGYTF

d_gene: .
abundance: .
j_gene: TRBJ2-5
v_gene: TRBV18
CDR3nt: TGTGCCAGCTCGTCACTACTGGAGACCCAGTACTTC
CDR3aa: CASSSLLETQYF

d_gene: .
abundance: .
j_gene: TRBJ1-2
v_gene: TRBV28
CDR3nt: TGTGCCAGCAGTTTATATCGGGGCTACACCTTC
CDR3aa: CASSLYRGYTF

d_gene: .
abundance: .
j_gene: TRBJ2-3
v_gene: TRBV4-1
CDR3nt: TGCGCCAGCAGCCGGTCCGGGACATACCTCACAGATACGCAGTATTTT
CDR3aa: CASSRSGTYLTDTQYF

d_gene: TRBD1
abundance: .
j_gene: TRBJ2-5
v_gene: TRBV10-1
CDR3nt: TGCGCCAGCGCGGACAACGACAGGGTGGGAGAGACCCAGTACTTC
CDR3aa: CASADNDRVGETQYF

d_gene: .
abundance: once
j_gene: TRBJ2-7
v_gene: TRBV29-1
CDR3nt: TGCAGCGTTGACCTAGGGATGCACGAGCAGTACTTC
CDR3aa: CSVDLGMHEQYF

d_gene: TRBD2
abundance: .
j_gene: TRBJ2-5
v_gene: TRBV10-1
CDR3nt: TGCGCCCCGATGACTAGCGGGTTTCAAGAGACCCAGTACTTC
CDR3aa: CAPMTSGFQETQYF

d_gene: .
abundance: .
j_gene: TRBJ2-2
v_gene: TRBV10-3
CDR3nt: TGTGCCATCAGTGAGAGAGTAGCGGCAAACACCGGGGAGCTGTTTTTT
CDR3aa: CAISERVAANTGELFF

d_gene: TRBD2
abundance: .
j_gene: TRBJ2-1
v_gene: TRBV2
CDR3nt: TGTGCCAGCAGTTTAGCGGGGGGTTTTTACAATGAGCAGTTCTTC
CDR3aa: CASSLAGGFYNEQFF

d_gene: .
abundance: .
j_gene: TRBJ2-7
v_gene: TRBV7-9
CDR3nt: TGTGCCAGCAGCTTAACGACAGGTAAAGCCTACGAGCAGTACTTC
CDR3aa: CASSLTTGKAYEQYF

d_gene: .
abundance: .
j_gene: TRBJ2-6
v_gene: TRBV7-2
CDR3nt: TGTGCCAGCAGCCCAACTCCCGGGGCCGGGGCCAACGTCCTGACTTTC
CDR3aa: CASSPTPGAGANVLTF

d_gene: .
abundance: few
j_gene: TRBJ1-6
v_gene: TRBV5-8
CDR3nt: TGTGCCAGCAGCTTGGCGGCGTCCCACTCCTATAATTCACCCCTCCACTTT
CDR3aa: CASSLAASHSYNSPLHF

d_gene: TRBD2
abundance: .
j_gene: TRBJ2-1
v_gene: TRBV9
CDR3nt: TGTGCCAGCAGCGCGATTAGCGGGACCGACAATGAGCAGTTCTTC
CDR3aa: CASSAISGTDNEQFF

d_gene: TRBD1
abundance: .
j_gene: TRBJ2-3
v_gene: TRBV7-3
CDR3nt: TGTGCCAGCAGCTCCCCAGGGGGCACGGATACGCAGTATTTT
CDR3aa: CASSSPGGTDTQYF